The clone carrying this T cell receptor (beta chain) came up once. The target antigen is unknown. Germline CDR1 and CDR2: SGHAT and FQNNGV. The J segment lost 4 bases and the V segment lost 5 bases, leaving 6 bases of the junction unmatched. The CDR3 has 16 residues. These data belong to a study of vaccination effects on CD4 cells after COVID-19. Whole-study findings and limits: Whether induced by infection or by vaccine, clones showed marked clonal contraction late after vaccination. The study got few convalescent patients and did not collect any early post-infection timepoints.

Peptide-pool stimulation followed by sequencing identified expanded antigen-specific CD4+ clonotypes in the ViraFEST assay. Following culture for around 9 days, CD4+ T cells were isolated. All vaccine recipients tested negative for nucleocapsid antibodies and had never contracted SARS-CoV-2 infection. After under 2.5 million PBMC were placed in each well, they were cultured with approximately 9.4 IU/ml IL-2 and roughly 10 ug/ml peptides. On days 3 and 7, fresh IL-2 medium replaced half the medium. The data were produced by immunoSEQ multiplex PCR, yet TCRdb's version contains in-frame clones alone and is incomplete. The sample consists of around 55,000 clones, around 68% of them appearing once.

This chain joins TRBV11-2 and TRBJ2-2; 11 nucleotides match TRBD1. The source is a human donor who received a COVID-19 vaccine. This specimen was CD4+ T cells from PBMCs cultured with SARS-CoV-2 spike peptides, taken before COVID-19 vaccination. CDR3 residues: CASSRDRGAVTGELFF. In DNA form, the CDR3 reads TGTGCCAGCAGCCGGGACAGGGGGGCGGTCACCGGGGAGCTGTTTTTT.